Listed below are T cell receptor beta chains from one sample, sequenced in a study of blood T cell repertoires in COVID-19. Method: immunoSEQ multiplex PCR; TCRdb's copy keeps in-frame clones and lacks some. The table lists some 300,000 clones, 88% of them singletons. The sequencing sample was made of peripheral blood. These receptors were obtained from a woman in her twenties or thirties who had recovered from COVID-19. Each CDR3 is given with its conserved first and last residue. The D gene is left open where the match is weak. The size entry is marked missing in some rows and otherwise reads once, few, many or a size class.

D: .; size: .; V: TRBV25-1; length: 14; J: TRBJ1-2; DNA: TGTGCCAGCAGCGCCTCTTCAGCGAACTATGGCTACACCTTC; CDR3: CASSASSANYGYTF
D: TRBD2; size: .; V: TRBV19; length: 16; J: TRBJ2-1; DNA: TGTGCCAGTAGTATGATAGGGACTAGCGATTACAATGAGCAGTTCTTC; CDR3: CASSMIGTSDYNEQFF
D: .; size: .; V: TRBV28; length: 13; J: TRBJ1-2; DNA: TGTGCCAGCAACGAGGGAACCTTATATGGCTACACCTTC; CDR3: CASNEGTLYGYTF
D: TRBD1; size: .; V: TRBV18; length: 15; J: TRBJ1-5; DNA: TGTGCCAGCTCAATAGGACAGGGGGGTAATCAGCCCCAGCATTTT; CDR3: CASSIGQGGNQPQHF
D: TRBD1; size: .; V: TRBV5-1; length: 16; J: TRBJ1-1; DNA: TGCGCCAGCAGCTCTGGGACAGGGCCCATGAACACTGAAGCTTTCTTT; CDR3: CASSSGTGPMNTEAFF
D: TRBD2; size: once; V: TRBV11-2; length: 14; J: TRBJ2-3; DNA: TGTGCCAGCAGCTGGACCGGGGGGGAGAATACGCAGTATTTT; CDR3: CASSWTGGENTQYF
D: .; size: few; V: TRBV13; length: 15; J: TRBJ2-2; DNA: TGTGCCAGCAGCCAAGGGACACTGAACACCGGGGAGCTGTTTTTT; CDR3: CASSQGTLNTGELFF
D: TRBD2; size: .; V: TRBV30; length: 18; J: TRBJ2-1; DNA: TGTGCCTGGAGTTCCGAAGAGCGGGGGGGCCTCGCCTACAATGAGCAGTTCTTC; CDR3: CAWSSEERGGLAYNEQFF
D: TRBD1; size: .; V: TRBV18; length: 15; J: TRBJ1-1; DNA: TGTGCCAGCTCACCAAGGACAGGGAAGAGCACTGAAGCTTTCTTT; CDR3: CASSPRTGKSTEAFF
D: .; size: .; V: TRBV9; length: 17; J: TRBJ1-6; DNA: TGTGCCAGCAGCCCGAGGGGGGGGACCCTGAACAATTCACCCCTCCACTTT; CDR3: CASSPRGGTLNNSPLHF
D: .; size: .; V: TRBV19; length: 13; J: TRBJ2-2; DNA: TGTGCCAGTACCGTCGTCGCCACCGGGAAGCTGTTTTTT; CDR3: CASTVVATGKLFF
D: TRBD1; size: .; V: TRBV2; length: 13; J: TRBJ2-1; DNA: TGTGCCAGCAGTGGACAGGGGAACAATGAGCAGTTCTTC; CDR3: CASSGQGNNEQFF
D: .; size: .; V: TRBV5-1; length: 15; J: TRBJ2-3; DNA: TGCGCCAGCAGCCCACAGGGATTTAGCACAGATACGCAGTATTTT; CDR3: CASSPQGFSTDTQYF
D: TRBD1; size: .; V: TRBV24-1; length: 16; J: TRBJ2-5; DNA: TGTGCCACCAGTGATCCACCGGGACAGCCCCAAGAGACCCAGTACTTC; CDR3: CATSDPPGQPQETQYF
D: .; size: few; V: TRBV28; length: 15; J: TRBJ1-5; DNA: TGTGCCAGCAGTTTCCCGCGGTGGAAAGGCCAGCCCCAGCATTTT; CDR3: CASSFPRWKGQPQHF
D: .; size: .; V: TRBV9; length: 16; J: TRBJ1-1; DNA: TGTGCCAGCAGCGTATTAACTATCAGGGGGAACACTGAAGCTTTCTTT; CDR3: CASSVLTIRGNTEAFF
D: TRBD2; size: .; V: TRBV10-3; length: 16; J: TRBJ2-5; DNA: TGTGCCATCAGTGAGGGCGGGGGGGCCCGGCAAGAGACCCAGTACTTC; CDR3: CAISEGGGARQETQYF
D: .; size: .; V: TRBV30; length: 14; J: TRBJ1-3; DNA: TGTGCCTGGAGTGTAATCCCAGGTGGAAACACCATATATTTT; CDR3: CAWSVIPGGNTIYF
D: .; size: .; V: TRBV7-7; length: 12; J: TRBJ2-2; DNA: TGTGCCAGCGGAGCGAACACCGGGGAGCTGTTTTTT; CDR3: CASGANTGELFF
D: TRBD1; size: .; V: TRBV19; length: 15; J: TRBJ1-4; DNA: TGTGCCAGTAGATCCGACAGGGGAACTCGAGAAAAACTGTTTTTT; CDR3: CASRSDRGTREKLFF
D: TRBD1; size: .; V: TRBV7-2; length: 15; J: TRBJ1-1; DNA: TGTGCCAGCAGCGCATACAGGGGGACAGGCACTGAAGCTTTCTTT; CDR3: CASSAYRGTGTEAFF
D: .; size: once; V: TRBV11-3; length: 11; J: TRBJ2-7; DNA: TGTGCCAGCAGAGCGAAGTACGAGCAGTACTTC; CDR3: CASRAKYEQYF